This is a list of T cell receptor beta chains from one sample in a study of blood T cell repertoires in COVID-19. Clones were read by immunoSEQ multiplex PCR, and TCRdb kept only the in-frame ones, dropping some. The sample lists about 220,000 clones, more than 80% occurring once. Material: PBMCs or T cells enriched from blood (not recorded which). Receptors originate from a woman younger than 30 in a cohort exposed to, infected with or recovered from COVID-19 (not recorded which). CDR3s include the opening cysteine and the closing phenylalanine or tryptophan. D genes are given only for firm matches. Clone size is not always given. Where it is, it says once, few, many or a class for expanded clones.

size	J	V	D	CDR3	DNA
NA	TRBJ1-1	TRBV5-5	NA	CASSSSTIEAFF	TGTGCCAGCAGCTCGAGTACGATTGAAGCTTTCTTT
NA	TRBJ2-7	TRBV3-1/TRBV3-2	TRBD1	CASSQEAGTGGSYEQYF	TGTGCCAGCAGCCAAGAGGCCGGGACAGGGGGTTCCTACGAGCAGTACTTC
NA	TRBJ1-1	TRBV5-5	NA	CASSLDVPGGWAFF	TGTGCCAGCAGCTTGGATGTTCCCGGGGGGTGGGCTTTCTTT
NA	TRBJ2-1	TRBV7-9	TRBD2	CASSPTMAGGHNEQFF	TGTGCCAGCAGCCCCACGATGGCGGGAGGTCACAATGAGCAGTTCTTC
NA	TRBJ1-1	TRBV7-6	NA	CASSLVIGLGNTEAFF	TGTGCCAGCAGCTTAGTAATAGGACTGGGGAACACTGAAGCTTTCTTT
few	TRBJ1-5	TRBV6-1	NA	CASSESGNQPQHF	TGTGCCAGCAGTGAGTCGGGCAATCAGCCCCAGCATTTT
NA	TRBJ1-1	TRBV18	NA	CASSPEASWGAEAFF	TGTGCCAGCTCACCAGAGGCCAGTTGGGGAGCTGAAGCTTTCTTT
NA	TRBJ1-5	TRBV5-1	TRBD1	CASRRTGDPEDNQPQHF	TGCGCCAGCAGGCGTACAGGGGACCCCGAAGACAATCAGCCCCAGCATTTT
NA	TRBJ1-5	TRBV15	TRBD1	CATSRDGTGGLGQPQHF	TGTGCCACCAGCAGAGATGGGACAGGGGGACTGGGTCAGCCCCAGCATTTT
NA	TRBJ1-3	TRBV5-1	NA	CASSWDNSGNTIYF	TGCGCCAGCAGCTGGGACAATTCTGGAAACACCATATATTTT
NA	TRBJ1-2	TRBV5-6	NA	CASSLGDSPLGYTF	TGTGCCAGCAGCTTGGGGGACTCCCCCTTGGGCTACACCTTC
NA	TRBJ1-5	TRBV28	NA	CASSSRQGNQPQHF	TGTGCCAGCAGTTCCCGACAGGGCAATCAGCCCCAGCATTTT
NA	TRBJ2-6	TRBV5-8	NA	CASSFGGSGANVLTF	TGTGCCAGCAGCTTCGGGGGATCTGGGGCCAACGTCCTGACTTTC